A single T cell receptor beta chain is shown here with its context. Its antigen is still unknown. Exposure to brentuximab vedotin varied, and each patient had relapsed following autologous stem cell transplantation. This sample is part of a study of PD-1 blockade in classical Hodgkin lymphoma. Libraries were prepared by immunoSEQ multiplex PCR; TCRdb keeps only in-frame clonotypes and omits some of them. The table shows under 20,000 clones, with about four fifths occurring only once. Study-level findings and limits: With respect to the repertoire differences, their causes, possibly disease activity or prior therapy, remain undefined. Partial responders and progressors had significantly lower baseline TCR diversity.

Sequenced here: peripheral blood mononuclear cells (PBMCs), sampled at baseline. The receptor's source is a human donor with classical Hodgkin lymphoma.

In DNA, the CDR3 is TGTGCCATCAGTGGTCGAGAGACAGGGAAGAACACTGAAGCTTTCTTT. This codes for CAISGRETGKNTEAFF. The gene calls are TRBV10-3 and TRBJ1-1; 7 nucleotides align to TRBD1. Germline V CDR1 and CDR2: ENHRY, SYGVKD. This CDR3 has 16 residues. After removal of 4 bases from V and 1 base from J, the junction contained 9 bases not matched to a gene.